This T cell receptor (beta chain) came from a study of sequential checkpoint blockade in melanoma. Method: immunoSEQ multiplex PCR; TCRdb's copy keeps in-frame clones and lacks some. The data contain over 8,000 clones, about 75% of them singletons. Treatment reported: randomized to nivolumab then ipilimumab (arm A) or the reverse (arm B). The V gene end was trimmed by 1 base and the J gene end by 10 bases; junction bases not matched to a gene: 1. Germline V gene data show CDR1 as SEHNR and CDR2 as FQNEAQ (reference sequence). The CDR3 extends over 12 amino acids. This clonotype was obtained from a human donor with melanoma. Sequenced material: CD8+ T cells sorted from blood (inferred from file names), taken from a patient given nivolumab and ipilimumab in sequence. This chain uses TRBV7-9 with TRBJ2-1; TRBD2 matches at 7 bases. CDR3 coding DNA: TGTGCCAGCAGCTTAGGACTAGCAGAGCAGTTCTTC. It encodes CASSLGLAEQFF. Full variable domain (missing parts from reference TRBV7-9 and TRBJ2-1): DTGVSQNPRHKITKRGQNVTFRCDPISEHNRLYWYRQTLGQGPEFLTYFQNEAQLEKSRLLSDRFSAERPKGSFSTLEIQRTEQGDSAMYLCASSLGLAEQFFGPGTRLTVL.